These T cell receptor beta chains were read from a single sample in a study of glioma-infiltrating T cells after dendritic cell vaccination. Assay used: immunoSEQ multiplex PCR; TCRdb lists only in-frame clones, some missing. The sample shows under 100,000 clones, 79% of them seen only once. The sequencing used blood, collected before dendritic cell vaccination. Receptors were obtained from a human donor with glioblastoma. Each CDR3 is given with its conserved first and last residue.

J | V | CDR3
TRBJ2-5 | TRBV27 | CASSLQGAGQETQYF
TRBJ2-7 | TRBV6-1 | CASSEAPGSYEQYF
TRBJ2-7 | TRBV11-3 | CASSQGHEQYF
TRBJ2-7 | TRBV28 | CASSLGGDSYEQYF
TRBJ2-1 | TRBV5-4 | CASSFPDRYNEQFF
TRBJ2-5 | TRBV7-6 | CASSPPLAPGKETQYF
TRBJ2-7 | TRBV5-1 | CASSLGWTSGRLSYEQYF
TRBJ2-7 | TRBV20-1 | CSARLVYEQYF
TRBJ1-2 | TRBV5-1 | CASSPGQANYGYTF
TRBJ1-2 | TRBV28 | CASSPWEANYGYTF
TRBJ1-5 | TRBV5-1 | CASSEAGTGDQPQHF
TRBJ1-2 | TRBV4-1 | CASSQELGDYGYTF
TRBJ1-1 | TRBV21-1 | CASSARHGSEAFF
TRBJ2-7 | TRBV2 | CASSGLTGGISYEQYF
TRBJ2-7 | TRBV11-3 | CASSRGGRGEQYF
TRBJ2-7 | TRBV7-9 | CASSLEGGGAYEQYF
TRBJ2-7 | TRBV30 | CAWRPGTSPYEQYF
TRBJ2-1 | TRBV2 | CAITGGRGKLEQFF
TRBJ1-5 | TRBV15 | CATSSPGQGPRNQPQHF
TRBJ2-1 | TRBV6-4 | CATGVELGSYNEQFF
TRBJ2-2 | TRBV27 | CASSFLPQRTGELFF
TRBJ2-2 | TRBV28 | CASSLVGGGIGGELFF
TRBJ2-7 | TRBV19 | CASSLGRETNEQYF
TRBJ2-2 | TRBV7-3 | CASSLSLNRGNAGELFF
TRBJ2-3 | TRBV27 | CASSLSVSADTQYF
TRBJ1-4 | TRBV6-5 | CASSQDRTAREKLFF
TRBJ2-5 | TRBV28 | CASSSGGQETQYF
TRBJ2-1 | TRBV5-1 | CASSSTGGWHNEQFF
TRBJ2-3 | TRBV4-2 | CASSQEHTNGPAQYF
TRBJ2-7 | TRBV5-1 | CASSWRTGQGVMPYEQYF
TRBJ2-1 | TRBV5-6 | CASSLLGQATYNEQFF
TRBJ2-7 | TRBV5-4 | CASSPQTGGSSEQYF
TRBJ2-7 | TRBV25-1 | CASSVFYEQYF
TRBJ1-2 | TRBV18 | CASSHRDSYGYTF
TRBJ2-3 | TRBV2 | CASSENGISTDTQYF
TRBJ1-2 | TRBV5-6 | CASSLAGSAGRYGYTF
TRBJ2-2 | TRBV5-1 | CASSLHAGGGELFF
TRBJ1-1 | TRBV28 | CATRTGGHTEAFF
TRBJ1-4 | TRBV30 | CAWSVGSSNEKLFF
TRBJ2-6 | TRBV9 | CASSPEEGTGGFTSSGANVLTF
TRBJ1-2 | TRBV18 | CASSEIQGGNYGYTF
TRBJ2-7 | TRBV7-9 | CASSNGRTSYEQYF
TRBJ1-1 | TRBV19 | CASSSNTGGWGTEAFF